A single T cell receptor (beta chain) is shown here with its context. Its antigen is as yet unknown. These data are taken from a study of regulatory T cells in long-lasting Graves disease. Combining iRepertoire HTBI primers with Arm-PCR of CDR3 regions, the authors built TCR beta libraries. TCRdb re-called the multiplex PCR reads through MiXCR, storing one row per CDR3 protein. The table records more than 300,000 distinct CDR3 sequences, roughly a fifth of them present only once. Study-level points and caveats: Persistent disease preferred TRBV28, TRBJ1-2 and TRBJ2-5; new disease, TRBV20-1 and TRBJ2-1.

Documented time point: persistent/refractory GD, antithyroid drugs over 5 years with positive TRAb. Construction of the TCR library relied on RNA isolated from PBMCs. The CDR3 extends over 14 amino acids. Per germline, CDR1 WSHSY and CDR2 SAAADI. V gave up 5 bases and J gave up 4 bases, with 14 bases separating them. The source of this sequence is a female donor with Graves disease. Sequences were derived from peripheral blood mononuclear cells (PBMCs), sampled when the disease was refractory, from a patient treated with antithyroid drugs. V is TRBV10-2 and J is TRBJ2-5; D is possibly TRBD1 (6 bases). The CDR3: CASSHGQRGETQYF. For the CDR3, the DNA is TGCGCCAGCAGTCATGGACAGAGGGGAGAGACCCAGTACTTC.